A selection of T cell receptor beta chains follows, all from one sample in a study of OX40 agonist ivuxolimab in advanced cancers. Profiled with immunoSEQ multiplex PCR; TCRdb holds only in-frame clones, not every one. The sample holds under 85,000 clones, about 73% seen once. The specimen was CD4+ or CD8+ T cells sorted from blood, collected in a trial of the OX40 agonist ivuxolimab. These receptors all stem from an adult with an advanced solid tumor such as melanoma, head and neck, liver or kidney cancer. The CDR3 runs from the conserved cysteine through the conserved F or W. The D gene is left open where the match is weak. A clone size is listed for some rows: how often the clone was seen (once, few, many), or a class if it is expanded.

clone size	V gene	D gene	J gene	CDR3 protein	CDR3 DNA
-	TRBV7-2	-	TRBJ2-1	CASSPGDLSYNEQFF	TGTGCCAGCAGCCCCGGGGACCTCTCCTACAATGAGCAGTTCTTC
few	TRBV11-2	-	TRBJ1-2	CASSSLPGLGGYTF	TGTGCCAGCAGCTCACTCCCGGGGTTGGGTGGCTACACCTTC
-	TRBV5-5	-	TRBJ2-7	CASSLGAGTSYEQYF	TGTGCCAGCAGCTTGGGGGCGGGCACCTCCTACGAGCAGTACTTC
-	TRBV19	-	TRBJ1-2	CASRAGAKPNYGYTF	TGTGCCAGTAGGGCAGGGGCCAAACCTAACTATGGCTACACCTTC
-	TRBV7-2	-	TRBJ1-5	CASSLGQGNQPQHF	TGTGCCAGCAGCTTAGGGCAGGGGAACCAGCCCCAGCATTTT
-	TRBV6-1	-	TRBJ1-3	CASGTTGNTIYF	TGTGCCAGTGGGACTACTGGAAACACCATATATTTT
few	TRBV15	-	TRBJ1-1	CATSEGPVSLNTEAFF	TGTGCCACCAGCGAAGGACCGGTATCTCTTAACACTGAAGCTTTCTTT
-	TRBV28	-	TRBJ1-5	CASRDLDGGPQPQHF	TGTGCCAGCAGGGACCTGGACGGGGGCCCTCAGCCCCAGCATTTT
-	TRBV28	TRBD1	TRBJ1-4	CASRKTGPTNEKLFF	TGTGCCAGTCGTAAGACAGGGCCAACTAATGAAAAACTGTTTTTT
-	TRBV6-5	-	TRBJ1-1	CASNRRGDTEAFF	TGTGCCAGCAACAGGAGGGGGGACACTGAAGCTTTCTTT
-	TRBV19	-	TRBJ1-4	CASSIEAEAEKLFF	TGTGCCAGTAGTATAGAGGCTGAGGCGGAAAAACTGTTTTTT
-	TRBV5-1	-	TRBJ2-1	CASSPGRGTNNEQFF	TGCGCCAGCAGCCCGGGGAGAGGAACTAACAATGAGCAGTTCTTC
-	TRBV9	-	TRBJ2-3	CASSVVGGMSTDTQYF	TGTGCCAGCAGCGTAGTCGGCGGGATGAGCACAGATACGCAGTATTTT
-	TRBV18	TRBD1	TRBJ2-5	CASSLWTGEETQYF	TGTGCCAGCTCTCTCTGGACAGGGGAAGAGACCCAGTACTTC
few	TRBV6-8	-	TRBJ1-4	CASSYLFCTNEKLFF	TGTGCCAGCAGTTACTTGTTTTGTACTAATGAAAAACTGTTTTTT
-	TRBV2	-	TRBJ1-3	CARGQTSGNTIYF	TGTGCCAGAGGACAAACCTCTGGAAACACCATATATTTT
-	TRBV19	-	TRBJ1-2	CASSGGDIGVYGYTF	TGTGCCAGTAGTGGGGGCGACATAGGGGTCTATGGCTACACCTTC
-	TRBV7-2	-	TRBJ2-1	CASSWEHEQFF	TGTGCCAGCAGCTGGGAACATGAGCAGTTCTTC